The sequence of this TCR beta chain was determined in a study of breast tumors, draining lymph nodes, adjacent tissues. Breast cancer patients provided tissue from their axillary draining lymph nodes. Broader study findings: Tumor and nontumor repertoires were significantly more similar in luminal-like than in basal-like breast cancer. The lymph node origin of tumor T cells was framed as consistent with a hypothesis, not demonstrated.

TCRdb used MiXCR to reprocess the multiplex PCR reads, holding one entry per CDR3 protein. The data show about 230,000 distinct CDR3 sequences, with approximately 29% seen just once and 1.4% held by the top ten. This CDR3 has 12 amino acids. V gave up 4 bases and J gave up 4 bases, with 8 bases separating them. Germline V gene sequence: CDR1 SQVTM, CDR2 ANQGSEA. Comment on this clonotype: What it binds is not known.

The origin of this receptor is a female donor with breast cancer. Some clones in this sample may be carry-over from other donors' samples. Specimen: axillary lymph node tissue. The gene calls are TRBV29-1 and TRBJ1-3, with D maybe TRBD1 (5 bases). CDR3 sequence: CSVAGIGNTIYF. CDR3 sequence (DNA): TGCAGCGTTGCAGGGATCGGAAACACCATATATTTT. Based on the CDR3 plus reference TRBV29-1 and TRBJ1-3, the full variable domain is SAVISQKPSRDICQRGTSLTIQCQVDSQVTMMFWYRQQPGQSLTLIATANQGSEATYESGFVIDKFPISRPNLTFSTLTVSNMSPEDSSIYLCSVAGIGNTIYFGEGSWLTVV.